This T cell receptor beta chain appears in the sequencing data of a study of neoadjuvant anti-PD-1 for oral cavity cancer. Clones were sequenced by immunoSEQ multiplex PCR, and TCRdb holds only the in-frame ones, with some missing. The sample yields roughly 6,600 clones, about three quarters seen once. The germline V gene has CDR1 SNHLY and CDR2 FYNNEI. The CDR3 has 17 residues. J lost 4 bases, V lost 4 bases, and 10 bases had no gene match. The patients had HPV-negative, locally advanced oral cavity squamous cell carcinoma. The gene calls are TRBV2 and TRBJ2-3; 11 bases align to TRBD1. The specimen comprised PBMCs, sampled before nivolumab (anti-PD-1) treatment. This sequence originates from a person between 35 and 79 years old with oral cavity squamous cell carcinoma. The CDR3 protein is CASSGRGQGALADTQYF. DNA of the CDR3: TGTGCCAGCAGTGGGAGAGGACAGGGGGCACTGGCAGATACGCAGTATTTT.